This T cell receptor (beta chain) was sequenced for a study of T cells in localized non-small cell lung cancer. Study-wide results and limits: Only one tumor region was sequenced, so heterogeneity remains possible. Within adjacent lung there appeared a median approximately 58 of the top 100 tumor clones. Tumor showed lower T cell clonality than uninvolved adjacent lung, where it was highest.

Germline-derived CDR1 and CDR2 are SQVTM and ANQGSEA. This CDR3 is built from 13 residues. Trimming stripped 7 bases from V and 6 bases from J, with 16 bases between. Details on this clone: The antigen remains unidentified.

Produced via immunoSEQ multiplex PCR; TCRdb's table is partial and in-frame only. This sample has about 3,200 clones; 25% to 35% occur once, and the top ten carry 15% to 20%. This clonotype was obtained from a man aged 35-75 years with stage III lung adenocarcinoma. The specimen comprised lung tumor tissue, sampled before any cancer treatment. The rearrangement uses TRBV29-1 and TRBJ1-5; D possibly corresponds to TRBD1 (5 bases). CDR3 DNA: TGCAGCGCTGCGACAGAGGGAGGTCAGCCCCAGCATTTT. Its translation is CSAATEGGQPQHF.